This T cell receptor (beta chain) emerged from a study of blood T cells in healthy people across ages. Study observations and caveats: Older age coincided with a roughly linear decline in TCR beta diversity per million T cells.

About this clonotype itself: The target antigen is unknown.

Trimming removed 8 bases from V and 5 bases from J; junction bases left unmatched: 8. The CDR3 has 13 amino acids. The germline V gene has CDR1 ENHRY and CDR2 SYGVKD. A second about 7 to 11 cycle PCR used barcoded and J-beta primers. TCRdb re-called the 5' RACE reads with MiXCR, one entry per CDR3 protein. The sample holds some 1.6 million distinct CDR3 sequences, about 35% seen once. The sample was blood. This TCR was sampled from a woman aged 30 to 39 in good health. The rearrangement links TRBV10-3 to TRBJ1-1, with 7 positions matching TRBD1. DNA of the CDR3: TGTGCCATCGGAGGTAGGGGGCGTACTGAAGCTTTCTTT. Protein product: CAIGGRGRTEAFF.